This T cell receptor (beta chain) was sequenced in a study of blood T cell repertoires in COVID-19. About the study: The study drew acute and convalescent COVID-19 samples from the United States, Italy and Spain. Sample material is recorded as cDNA or gDNA derived from T cells, B-cell-depleted T cells, or PBMCs.

The V and J ends lost 7 bases and 4 bases respectively, with 17 bases between them. Germline V gives CDR1 SNHLY, CDR2 FYNNEI. The CDR3 has 15 amino acids. In the study's own analysis: Reference gene primers were amplified, and this amplification served to estimate nucleated cell counts. Sequencing was performed with immunoSEQ multiplex PCR; in TCRdb, only in-frame clones are kept and a portion is missing. Clone size and the V and J calls come from that table; the DNA yielded D and trimming. The data show nearly 55,000 clones, about 82% seen once. V gene TRBV2 combines with J gene TRBJ1-5, with a weak D call TRBD1 (6 bases). The TCR sequence derives from a man in his 70s with active COVID-19. Sequenced: peripheral blood. CDR3 protein: CASKGEGTRNQPQHF. CDR3 nucleotide sequence: TGTGCCAGCAAGGGGGAGGGGACAAGAAATCAGCCCCAGCATTTT. Using reference TRBV2 and TRBJ1-5 for the parts outside the CDR3, the full variable domain is EPEVTQTPSHQVTQMGQEVILRCVPISNHLYFYWYRQILGQKVEFLVSFYNNEISEKSEIFDDQFSVERPDGSNFTLKIRSTKLEDSAMYFCASKGEGTRNQPQHFGDGTRLSIL.